This T cell receptor beta chain was recorded in a study of T cell repertoires in cytomegalovirus infection. Study-level results: Summed frequency of public TCR beta families distinguished CMV carriers with the relevant HLA. Clonotypes of TCR beta that were HLA-C-restricted and CMV-specific dominated the ex vivo response.

MiXCR, applied by TCRdb to the reads, yields one record per CDR3 protein. The data contain about 52,000 distinct CDR3 sequences, about 20% of them singletons. Germline V lookup: CDR1 SGHAT, CDR2 FQNNGV. The CDR3 runs to 14 residues. The ends lost 5 bases at V and 1 base at J; junction bases unmatched: 4. Concerning this clonotype itself: Its target is not known.

Specimen: CD8+ T cells from cultured PBMCs, collected from culture after CMV antigen stimulation. This chain joins TRBV11-2 and TRBJ1-1; 7 bases are a match to TRBD1. The clonotype originates from a human donor in good health (CMV status not recorded). Some clones in this sample may be carry-over from other donors' samples. Here the CDR3 DNA reads TGTGCCAGCAGCCAGGGGGGGTGGAACACTGAAGCTTTCTTT. The encoded protein is CASSQGGWNTEAFF.